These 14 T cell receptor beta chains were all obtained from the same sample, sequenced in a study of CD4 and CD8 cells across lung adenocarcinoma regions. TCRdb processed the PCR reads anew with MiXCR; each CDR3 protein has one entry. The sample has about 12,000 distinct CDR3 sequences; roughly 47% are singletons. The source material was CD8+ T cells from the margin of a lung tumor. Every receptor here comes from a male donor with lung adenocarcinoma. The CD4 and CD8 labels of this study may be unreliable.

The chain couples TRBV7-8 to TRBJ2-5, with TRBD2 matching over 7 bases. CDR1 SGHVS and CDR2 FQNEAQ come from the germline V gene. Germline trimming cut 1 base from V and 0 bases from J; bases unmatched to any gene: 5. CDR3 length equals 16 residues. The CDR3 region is CASSLGGGGYQETQYF. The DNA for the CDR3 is TGTGCCAGCAGCTTAGGGGGGGGAGGGTACCAAGAGACCCAGTACTTC.

In DNA, the CDR3 is TGTGCGGGCAGCGGAAGTCGGGTAGCAGATACGCAGTATTTT. Its protein product is CAGSGSRVADTQYF. The chain links TRBV27 to TRBJ2-3; possible D gene TRBD2, 5 bases. The CDR3 totals 14 residues. The germline V gene encodes CDR1 MNHEY and CDR2 SMNVEV (reference sequence).

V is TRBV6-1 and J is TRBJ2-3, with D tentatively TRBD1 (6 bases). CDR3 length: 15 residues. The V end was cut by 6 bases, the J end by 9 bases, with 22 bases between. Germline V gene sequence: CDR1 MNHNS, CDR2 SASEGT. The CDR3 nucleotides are TGTGCCAGCAGCCTCCAGGGAGCGAACACAGGGACGCAGTATTTT. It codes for CASSLQGANTGTQYF.

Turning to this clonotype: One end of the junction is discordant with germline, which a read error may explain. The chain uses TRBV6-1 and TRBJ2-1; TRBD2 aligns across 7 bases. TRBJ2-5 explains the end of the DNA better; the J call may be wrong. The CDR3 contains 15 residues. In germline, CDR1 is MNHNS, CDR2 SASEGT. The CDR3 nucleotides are TGTGCCAACAGTAAGCGGACTAGGGAACAAGAGACCCAGTACTTC. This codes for CANSKRTREQETQYF.

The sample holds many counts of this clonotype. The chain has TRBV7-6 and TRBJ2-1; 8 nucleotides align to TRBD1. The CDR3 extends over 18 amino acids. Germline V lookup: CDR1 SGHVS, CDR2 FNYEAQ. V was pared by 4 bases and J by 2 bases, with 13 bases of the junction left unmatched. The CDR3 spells CASSSRPTGERTYNEQFF. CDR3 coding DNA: TGTGCCAGCAGCTCCCGACCGACAGGGGAAAGGACCTACAATGAGCAGTTCTTC.

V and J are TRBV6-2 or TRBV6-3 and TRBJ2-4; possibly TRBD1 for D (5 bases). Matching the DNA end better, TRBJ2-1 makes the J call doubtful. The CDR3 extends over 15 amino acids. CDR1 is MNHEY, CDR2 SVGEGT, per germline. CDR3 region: CASSLTGGGSNEQFF. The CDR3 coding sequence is TGTGCCAGCAGTCTCACAGGCGGTGGAAGCAATGAGCAGTTCTTC.

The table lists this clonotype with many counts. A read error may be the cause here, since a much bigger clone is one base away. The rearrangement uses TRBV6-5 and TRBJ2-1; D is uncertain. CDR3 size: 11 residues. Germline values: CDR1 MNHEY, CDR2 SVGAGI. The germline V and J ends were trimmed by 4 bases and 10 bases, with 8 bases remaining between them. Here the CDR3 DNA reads TGTGCCAGCAGTTCCCCGTACGAGCAGTTCTTC. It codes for CASSSPYEQFF.

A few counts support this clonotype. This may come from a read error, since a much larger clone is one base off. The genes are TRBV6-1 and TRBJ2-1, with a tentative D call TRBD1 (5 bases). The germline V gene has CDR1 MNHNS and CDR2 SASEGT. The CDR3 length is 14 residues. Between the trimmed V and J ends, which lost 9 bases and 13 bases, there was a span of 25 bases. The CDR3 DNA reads TGTGCCAGTCAGGGCCCTCCTGACCAAGAGACCCAGTTCTTC. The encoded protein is CASQGPPDQETQFF.

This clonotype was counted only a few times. CDR3 sequence (DNA): TGTGCCAGCAGTGACGTCGGGCTAGCGGGACAAGAGACCCAGTACTTC. Residues: CASSDVGLAGQETQYF. This chain connects TRBV25-1 to TRBJ2-5; 9 bases map to TRBD2. Germline CDR1 MGHDK, CDR2 SYGVNS. J lost 2 bases, V lost 3 bases, and 7 bases had no gene match. The CDR3 loop spans 16 amino acids. Together with reference TRBV25-1 and TRBJ2-5, the CDR3 gives the full variable domain: EADIYQTPRYLVIGTGKKITLECSQTMGHDKMYWYQQDPGMELHLIHYSYGVNSTEKGDLSSESTVSRIRTEHFPLTLESARPSHTSQYLCASSDVGLAGQETQYFGPGTRLLVL.

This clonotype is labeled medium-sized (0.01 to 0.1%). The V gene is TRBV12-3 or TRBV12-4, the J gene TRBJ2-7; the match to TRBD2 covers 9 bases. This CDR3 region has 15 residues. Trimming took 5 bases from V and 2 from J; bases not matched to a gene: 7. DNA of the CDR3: TGTGCCAGCAGTCTGAGACTAGCGGAGACCTACGAGCAGTACTTC. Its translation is CASSLRLAETYEQYF.

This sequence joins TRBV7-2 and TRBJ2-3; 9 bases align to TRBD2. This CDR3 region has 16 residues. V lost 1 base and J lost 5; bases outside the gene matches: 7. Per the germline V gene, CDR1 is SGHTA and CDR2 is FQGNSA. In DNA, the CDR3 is TGTGCCAGCAGCTTAGAGGGCGGGAGGGCCCAAGATACGCAGTATTTT. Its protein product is CASSLEGGRAQDTQYF. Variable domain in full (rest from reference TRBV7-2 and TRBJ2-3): GAGVSQSPSNKVTEKGKDVELRCDPISGHTALYWYRQSLGQGLEFLIYFQGNSAPDKSGLPSDRFSAERTGGSVSTLTIQRTQQEDSAVYLCASSLEGGRAQDTQYFGPGTRLTVL.

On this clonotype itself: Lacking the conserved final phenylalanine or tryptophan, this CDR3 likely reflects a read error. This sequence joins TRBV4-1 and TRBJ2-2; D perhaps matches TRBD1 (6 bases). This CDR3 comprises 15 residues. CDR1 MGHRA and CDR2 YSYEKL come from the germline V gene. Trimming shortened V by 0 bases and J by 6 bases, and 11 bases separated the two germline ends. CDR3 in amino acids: CASSQESRGPGELFC. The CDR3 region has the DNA TGCGCCAGCAGCCAAGAAAGCAGGGGCCCCGGGGAGCTGTTTTGT.

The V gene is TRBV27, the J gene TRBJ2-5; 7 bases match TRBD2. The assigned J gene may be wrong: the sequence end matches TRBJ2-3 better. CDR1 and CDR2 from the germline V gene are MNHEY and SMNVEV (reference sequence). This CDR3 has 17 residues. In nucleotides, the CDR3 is TGTGCCAGCAGAGCGGGGCTCGGCGGCCCTGACCAAGAGACGCAGTATTTT. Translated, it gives CASRAGLGGPDQETQYF.

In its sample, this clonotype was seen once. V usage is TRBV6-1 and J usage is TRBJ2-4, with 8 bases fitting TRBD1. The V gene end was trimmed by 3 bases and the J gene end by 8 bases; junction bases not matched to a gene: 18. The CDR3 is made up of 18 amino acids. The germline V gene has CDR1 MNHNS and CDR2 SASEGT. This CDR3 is CASSERTGRGLDQDIQYF. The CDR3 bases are TGTGCCAGCAGTGAGAGGACAGGGAGAGGCCTAGACCAAGACATTCAGTACTTC.